These T cell receptor beta chains were read from a single sample in a study of identical twins. TCRdb analysed the 5' RACE reads with MiXCR anew, one entry per CDR3 protein. The data contain under 900,000 distinct CDR3 sequences, 12% of them singletons. The sample was also reused in another study, on yellow fever vaccine responses in identical twins.

What was sequenced was PBMCs. The receptors derive from a woman under 30 in good health. Both conserved end residues are part of each CDR3. A D gene is named only where the DNA matches it firmly. Expanded clones are given a class, and other clones once, few, many or no size at all.

size,D,length,J,V,CDR3,DNA
.,.,12,TRBJ1-5,TRBV20-1,CSAPRGGQPQHF,TGCAGTGCTCCCAGGGGAGGTCAGCCCCAGCATTTT
.,.,16,TRBJ1-6,TRBV7-6,CASSPRSAGNNSPLHF,TGTGCCAGCAGCCCTAGGTCAGCCGGTAATAATTCACCCCTCCACTTT
few,.,12,TRBJ1-5,TRBV20-1,CSARELGEPQHF,TGCAGTGCTAGAGAGTTGGGTGAGCCCCAGCATTTT
many,.,15,TRBJ2-1,TRBV5-1,CASSLGIERGNEQFF,TGCGCCAGCAGCTTGGGTATCGAAAGGGGAAATGAGCAGTTCTTC
few,.,14,TRBJ1-4,TRBV18,CASSPPSGSEKLFF,TGTGCCAGCTCACCACCCAGTGGGTCTGAAAAACTGTTTTTT
many,TRBD2,20,TRBJ2-1,TRBV12-3/TRBV12-4,CASSITGLAGGNFRWNEQFF,TGTGCCAGCAGTATCACCGGACTAGCGGGGGGGAACTTTCGATGGAATGAGCAGTTCTTC
few,.,14,TRBJ1-1,TRBV10-3,CATTRDAGVTEAFF,TGTGCCACGACGAGGGACGCCGGTGTCACTGAAGCTTTCTTT
.,TRBD1,15,TRBJ1-1,TRBV6-5,CASSYSGTENTEAFF,TGTGCCAGCAGTTACTCAGGGACAGAGAACACTGAAGCTTTCTTT
few,.,15,TRBJ2-1,TRBV7-6,CASSLEAAIGDEQFF,TGTGCCAGCAGCTTAGAAGCGGCCATCGGGGATGAGCAGTTCTTC
few,TRBD1,15,TRBJ2-1,TRBV12-3/TRBV12-4,CASSRDRGESNEQFF,TGTGCCAGCAGTCGCGACAGGGGGGAATCGAATGAGCAGTTCTTC
few,TRBD2,17,TRBJ2-1,TRBV28,CASSLRGLAGVRNEQFF,TGTGCCAGCAGTTTAAGGGGACTAGCGGGAGTAAGGAATGAGCAGTTCTTC
few,.,16,TRBJ1-6,TRBV5-4,CASSLGGAGQNSPLHF,TGTGCCAGCAGCTTGGGAGGTGCAGGCCAAAATTCACCCCTCCACTTT
few,.,16,TRBJ1-6,TRBV10-3,CAISESAGRGGSPLHF,TGTGCCATCAGTGAGTCGGCGGGCAGGGGTGGGTCACCCCTCCACTTT
many,TRBD1,16,TRBJ1-5,TRBV7-8,CASSSKTGSSNQPQHF,TGTGCCAGCAGCTCAAAGACAGGGTCCAGCAATCAGCCCCAGCATTTT
.,TRBD1,18,TRBJ2-1,TRBV5-6,CASSLRSRGLSSYNEQFF,TGTGCCAGCAGCTTACGTAGCAGGGGGCTGAGCTCCTACAATGAGCAGTTCTTC
few,.,15,TRBJ1-4,TRBV28,CATHPPQGTNEKLFF,TGTGCCACCCATCCACCACAGGGAACTAATGAAAAACTGTTTTTT
few,TRBD2,17,TRBJ2-1,TRBV5-6,CASSLFSGLAGGYEQFF,TGTGCCAGCAGCTTGTTTTCGGGACTAGCGGGAGGTTATGAGCAGTTCTTC
.,.,12,TRBJ2-1,TRBV6-9,CASSYRIYEQFF,TGTGCCAGCAGTTACCGAATTTATGAGCAGTTCTTC
.,.,12,TRBJ2-1,TRBV20-1,CSFRGTKNEQFF,TGCAGTTTTCGCGGGACCAAGAATGAGCAGTTCTTC
.,.,16,TRBJ2-1,TRBV18,CASSPPSVSGINEQFF,TGTGCCAGCTCACCACCTTCGGTCAGTGGGATCAATGAGCAGTTCTTC
.,.,12,TRBJ2-7,TRBV20-1,CSARLRNYEQYF,TGCAGTGCCCGTCTCCGGAACTACGAGCAGTACTTC
few,.,14,TRBJ2-5,TRBV6-5,CASSNGGGQETQYF,TGTGCCAGCAGTAACGGTGGCGGCCAAGAGACCCAGTACTTC
many,.,14,TRBJ2-7,TRBV5-1,CASSWRGNSYEQYF,TGCGCCAGCAGCTGGAGGGGGAACTCCTACGAGCAGTACTTC
.,.,16,TRBJ1-6,TRBV7-8,CASSAKPGTENSPLHF,TGTGCCAGCAGCGCCAAGCCGGGGACCGAGAATTCACCCCTCCACTTT
.,.,15,TRBJ2-7,TRBV12-3/TRBV12-4,CASSSWESATYEQYF,TGTGCCAGCAGTTCGTGGGAATCCGCAACCTACGAGCAGTACTTC
.,.,13,TRBJ2-1,TRBV4-1,CASSQDEARQQFF,TGCGCCAGCAGCCAAGATGAGGCTAGACAGCAGTTCTTC
few,.,14,TRBJ2-5,TRBV7-2,CASSLSPTQETQYF,TGTGCCAGCAGCTTAAGTCCAACTCAAGAGACCCAGTACTTC
many,.,16,TRBJ2-2,TRBV5-1,CASSRVGSTNTGELFF,TGCGCCAGCAGCCGGGTGGGGAGTACGAACACCGGGGAGCTGTTTTTT
many,.,12,TRBJ1-6,TRBV3-1,CASSRTNSPLHF,TGTGCCAGCAGCCGGACTAATTCACCCCTCCACTTT
.,TRBD1,15,TRBJ1-6,TRBV10-3,CAISGGTGSGSPLHF,TGTGCCATCAGTGGTGGGACAGGGTCTGGATCACCCCTCCACTTT
.,TRBD2,15,TRBJ2-1,TRBV12-3/TRBV12-4,CASSLGSGVGHEQFF,TGTGCCAGCAGTTTAGGTAGCGGGGTCGGCCATGAGCAGTTCTTC
few,.,15,TRBJ2-3,TRBV19,CASSPLGLSADTQYF,TGTGCCAGTAGTCCCCTGGGACTCAGCGCAGATACGCAGTATTTT
few,TRBD2,16,TRBJ2-5,TRBV28,CASSLGLAGPRETQYF,TGTGCCAGCAGTTTGGGACTAGCGGGGCCCAGAGAGACCCAGTACTTC
many,.,14,TRBJ2-2,TRBV9,CASSGGVNTGELFF,TGTGCCAGCAGTGGGGGCGTGAACACCGGGGAGCTGTTTTTT
.,TRBD1,13,TRBJ1-2,TRBV18,CASSQDRDLGYTF,TGTGCCAGCTCACAGGACAGGGATCTTGGCTACACCTTC
.,.,16,TRBJ1-5,TRBV4-1,CASSQDATKSNQPQHF,TGCGCCAGCAGCCAAGACGCCACTAAAAGCAATCAGCCCCAGCATTTT
few,.,13,TRBJ2-1,TRBV10-3,CAIRKGSYNEQFF,TGTGCCATCAGGAAAGGGTCTTACAATGAGCAGTTCTTC
.,TRBD1,14,TRBJ1-5,TRBV12-3/TRBV12-4,CASRGTGDNQPQHF,TGTGCCAGCAGGGGGACAGGGGATAATCAGCCCCAGCATTTT
.,.,15,TRBJ2-7,TRBV28,CASSSPQGTGYEQYF,TGTGCCAGCTCAAGCCCACAGGGGACTGGCTACGAGCAGTACTTC
many,.,15,TRBJ1-1,TRBV28,CASSPPEAMNTEAFF,TGTGCCAGCAGTCCCCCAGAAGCGATGAACACTGAAGCTTTCTTT
.,TRBD1,15,TRBJ2-7,TRBV13,CASSSSRDSPYEQYF,TGTGCCAGCAGCTCCTCCCGGGACAGCCCCTACGAGCAGTACTTC